The 10 T cell receptor beta chains presented below share a single source sample, sequenced in a study of T cells in Graves' hyperthyroidism and ophthalmopathy. RNA transcripts were the template for amplifying TCR beta CDR3 regions. First-round RT-PCR targeting the TCR CDR3 was performed with the HTBI primer set. Using its own MiXCR run on the multiplex PCR reads, TCRdb lists one record per CDR3 protein. The sample lists approximately 700,000 distinct CDR3 sequences, just under 45% occurring once. Material for sequencing was peripheral blood or thyroid tissue (not recorded which). Source of these receptors: an adult man with Graves' disease, either hyperthyroidism or ophthalmopathy (not recorded which).

This clonotype was found many times. This chain joins TRBV2 and TRBJ1-1; the match to TRBD1 covers 7 bases. Germline trimming cut 5 bases from V and 5 bases from J; bases unmatched to any gene: 5. The CDR3 is 13 amino acids. The germline V gene encodes CDR1 SNHLY and CDR2 FYNNEI. DNA for the CDR3: TGTGCCAGCAGTACAGGGGTAATTACTGAAGCTTTCTTT. The encoded protein is CASSTGVITEAFF.

This clonotype came up many times. This chain connects TRBV15 to TRBJ1-6; maybe TRBD1 (6 bases). There are 15 residues in the CDR3. The V gene's germline CDR1 is LNHNV and CDR2 YYDKDF (reference sequence). The V end lost 3 bases, the J end lost 5 bases, and 11 bases lay between the germline ends. In nucleotides, the CDR3 is TGTGCCACCAGCAGCGGGACACCAGATAATTCACCCCTCCACTTT. Its translation is CATSSGTPDNSPLHF.

This clonotype was seen only a few times. This chain connects TRBV5-1 to TRBJ2-5; no reliable D call. CDR3 length: 13 amino acids. Looked up from germline, CDR1 is SGHRS and CDR2 is YFSETQ. V lost 4 bases and J lost 5, with 12 bases in between. CDR3 sequence reads: CASSPSNRETQYF. The CDR3 bases are TGCGCCAGCAGCCCCTCGAACCGGGAGACCCAGTACTTC.

V is TRBV7-6 and J is TRBJ1-1; D possibly corresponds to TRBD1 (5 bases). CDR1 SGHVS and CDR2 FNYEAQ come from the germline V gene. V shed 6 bases and J shed 1 base, with 12 bases lying between them. The CDR3 covers 14 residues. The CDR3 sequence is CASSQGSGNTEAFF. The CDR3 DNA is TGTGCCAGCAGTCAGGGCTCGGGGAACACTGAAGCTTTCTTT.

This clonotype was recorded a few times. The chain employs TRBV7-9 and TRBJ1-6; D remains unclear. The CDR3 totals 14 residues. CDR1 is SEHNR, CDR2 FQNEAQ, per germline (reference sequence). The V and J ends lost 3 bases and 7 bases respectively, with 10 bases between them. CDR3 in DNA: TGTGCCAGCAGCTTGGCCTGGATGAATTCACCCCTCCACTTT. As protein: CASSLAWMNSPLHF.

The V call is TRBV7-8, the J call TRBJ1-6; 9 bases match TRBD1. The CDR3 length is 13 residues. The germline CDR1 and CDR2 sequences are SGHVS and FQNEAQ. With V trimmed by 8 bases and J by 9 bases, 5 bases remained unmatched. DNA for the CDR3: TGTGCCAGCGAACAGGGGGCGGTTTCACCCCTCCACTTT. Amino acid sequence: CASEQGAVSPLHF.

The CDR3 DNA is TGTGCCAGCAGCACCTACACAGGGCTGGGCAATCAGCCCCAGCATTTT. It encodes CASSTYTGLGNQPQHF. The chain couples TRBV5-6 to TRBJ1-5; D may be TRBD1 (6 bases). In germline, CDR1 is SGHDT, CDR2 YYEEEE. The CDR3 totals 16 residues. Trimming left V 4 bases short and J 2 bases short, with 16 bases between.

This clonotype has a count of ten or more. The V call is TRBV5-1, the J call TRBJ1-2, with D unresolved. Trimming left V 0 bases short and J 5 bases short, with 8 bases between. The length of the CDR3 is 13 residues. The germline V gene encodes CDR1 SGHRS and CDR2 YFSETQ. The CDR3 region is CASSLDSKYGYTF. The DNA for the CDR3 is TGCGCCAGCAGCTTGGACAGCAAGTATGGCTACACCTTC.

The chain couples TRBV7-2 to TRBJ1-4, with D tentatively TRBD1 (6 bases). The CDR3 runs 13 residues. V was shortened by 3 bases and J by 8 bases, with 10 bases between the two germline ends. Germline V gene data show CDR1 as SGHTA and CDR2 as FQGNSA. In DNA, the CDR3 is TGTGCCAGCAGCTTGACAGGCCCAGAAAAACTGTTTTTT. Its translation: CASSLTGPEKLFF.

CDR3 amino acids: CATSRDRQGEQYF. The CDR3 DNA is TGTGCCACCAGCAGAGATAGACAGGGCGAGCAGTACTTC. The chain combines TRBV15 with TRBJ2-7, with 7 bases aligning to TRBD1. V gave up 0 bases and J gave up 6 bases; unmatched junction bases: 2. Germline V lookup: CDR1 LNHNV, CDR2 YYDKDF (reference sequence). This CDR3 is built from 13 residues.